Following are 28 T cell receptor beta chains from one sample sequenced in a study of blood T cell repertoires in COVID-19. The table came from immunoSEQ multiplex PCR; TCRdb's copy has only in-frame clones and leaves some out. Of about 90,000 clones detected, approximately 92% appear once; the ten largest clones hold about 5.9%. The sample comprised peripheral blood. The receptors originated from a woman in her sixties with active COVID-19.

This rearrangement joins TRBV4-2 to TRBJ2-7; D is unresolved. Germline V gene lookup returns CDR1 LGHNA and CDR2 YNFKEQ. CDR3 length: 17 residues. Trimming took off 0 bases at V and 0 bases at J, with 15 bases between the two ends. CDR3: CASSQDRSVVLSYEQYF. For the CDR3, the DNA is TGTGCCAGCAGCCAAGATCGATCGGTCGTCCTCTCCTACGAGCAGTACTTC.

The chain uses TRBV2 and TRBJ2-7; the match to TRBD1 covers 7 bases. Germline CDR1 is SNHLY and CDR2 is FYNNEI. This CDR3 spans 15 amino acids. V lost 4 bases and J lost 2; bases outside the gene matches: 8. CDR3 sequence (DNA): TGTGCCAGCAGTGTAGGTCGGGACAGAGCCTACGAGCAGTACTTC. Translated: CASSVGRDRAYEQYF.

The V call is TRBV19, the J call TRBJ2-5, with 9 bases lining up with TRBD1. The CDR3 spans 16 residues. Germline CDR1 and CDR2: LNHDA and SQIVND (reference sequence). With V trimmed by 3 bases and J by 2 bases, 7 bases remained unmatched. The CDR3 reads CASSITGTGLQETQYF. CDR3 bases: TGTGCCAGTAGTATCACCGGGACAGGGTTACAAGAGACCCAGTACTTC. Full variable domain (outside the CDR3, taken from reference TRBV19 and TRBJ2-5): DGGITQSPKYLFRKEGQNVTLSCEQNLNHDAMYWYRQDPGQGLRLIYYSQIVNDFQKGDIAEGYSVSREKKESFPLTVTSAQKNPTAFYLCASSITGTGLQETQYFGPGTRLLVL.

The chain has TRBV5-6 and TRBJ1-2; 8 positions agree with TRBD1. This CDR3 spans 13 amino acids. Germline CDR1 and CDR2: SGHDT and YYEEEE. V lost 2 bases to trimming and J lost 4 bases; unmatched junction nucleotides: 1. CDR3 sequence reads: CASSFQGAYGYTF. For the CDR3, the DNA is TGTGCCAGCAGCTTTCAGGGGGCCTATGGCTACACCTTC.

CDR3 sequence (DNA): TGCGCCAGCAGTGCGACAGGGTCTGGAAACACCATATATTTT. This gives the protein CASSATGSGNTIYF. The chain recombines TRBV10-1 with TRBJ1-3; 7 bases are a match to TRBD1. The CDR3 extends over 14 amino acids. The germline V gene has CDR1 WNHNN and CDR2 SYGVQD (reference sequence). V was pared by 4 bases and J by 1 base, with 1 base of the junction left unmatched.

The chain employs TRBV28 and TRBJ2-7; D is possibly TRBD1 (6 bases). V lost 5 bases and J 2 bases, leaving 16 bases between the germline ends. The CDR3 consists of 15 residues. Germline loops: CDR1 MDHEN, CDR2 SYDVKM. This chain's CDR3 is CASSPPRTATYEQYF. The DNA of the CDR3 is TGTGCCAGCAGTCCGCCCAGGACAGCAACCTACGAGCAGTACTTC.

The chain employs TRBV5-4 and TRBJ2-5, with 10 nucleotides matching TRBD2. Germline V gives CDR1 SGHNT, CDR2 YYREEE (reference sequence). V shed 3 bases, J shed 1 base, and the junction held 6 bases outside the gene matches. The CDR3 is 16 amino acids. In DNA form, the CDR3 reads TGTGCCAGCAGCTCGGTGACTAGCGGGCCCCAAGAGACCCAGTACTTC. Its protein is CASSSVTSGPQETQYF.

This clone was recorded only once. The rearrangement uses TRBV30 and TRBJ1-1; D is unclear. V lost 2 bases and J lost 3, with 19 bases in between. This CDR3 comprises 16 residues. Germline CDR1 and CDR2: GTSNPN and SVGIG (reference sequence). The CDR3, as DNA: TGTGCCTGGAGTAGGGCCGGGATCCCCGCTTACACTGAAGCTTTCTTT. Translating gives CAWSRAGIPAYTEAFF.

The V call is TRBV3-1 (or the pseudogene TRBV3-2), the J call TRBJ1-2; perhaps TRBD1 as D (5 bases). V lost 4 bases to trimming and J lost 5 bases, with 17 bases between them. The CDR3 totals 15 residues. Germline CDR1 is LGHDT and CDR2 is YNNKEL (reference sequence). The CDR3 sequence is CASSPLAGDYYGYTF. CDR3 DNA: TGTGCCAGCAGCCCCTTGGCGGGGGACTATTATGGCTACACCTTC.

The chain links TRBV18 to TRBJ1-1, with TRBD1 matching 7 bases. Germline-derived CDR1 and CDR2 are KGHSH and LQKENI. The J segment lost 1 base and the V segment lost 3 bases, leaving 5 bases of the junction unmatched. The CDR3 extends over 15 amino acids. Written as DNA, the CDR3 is TGTGCCAGCTCACCCCGACAGGGAGAGAACACTGAAGCTTTCTTT. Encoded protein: CASSPRQGENTEAFF.

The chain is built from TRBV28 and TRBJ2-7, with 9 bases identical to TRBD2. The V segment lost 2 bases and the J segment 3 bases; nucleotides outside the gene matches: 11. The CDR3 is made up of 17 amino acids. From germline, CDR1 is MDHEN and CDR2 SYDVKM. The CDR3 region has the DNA TGTGCCAGCAGTTTAGGGGGCAGCGCTAGCGGGAACTACGAGCAGTACTTC. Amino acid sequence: CASSLGGSASGNYEQYF.

The CDR3 loop is CASSPRRAGGNEQFF. Written as DNA, the CDR3 is TGTGCCAGCAGCCCCCGACGGGCGGGAGGGAATGAGCAGTTCTTC. This rearrangement joins TRBV3-1 (or the pseudogene TRBV3-2) to TRBJ2-1; 9 bases are shared with TRBD2. Germline loops: CDR1 LGHDT, CDR2 YNNKEL (reference sequence). The ends lost 4 bases at V and 7 bases at J; junction bases unmatched: 8. This CDR3 is 15 amino acids long.

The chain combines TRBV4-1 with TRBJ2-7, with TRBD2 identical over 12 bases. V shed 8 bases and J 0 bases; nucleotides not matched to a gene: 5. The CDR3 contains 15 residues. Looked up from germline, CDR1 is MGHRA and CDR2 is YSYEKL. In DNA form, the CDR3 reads TGCGCCAGCCGGACTAGCGGGGACCCCTCCTACGAGCAGTACTTC. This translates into CASRTSGDPSYEQYF.

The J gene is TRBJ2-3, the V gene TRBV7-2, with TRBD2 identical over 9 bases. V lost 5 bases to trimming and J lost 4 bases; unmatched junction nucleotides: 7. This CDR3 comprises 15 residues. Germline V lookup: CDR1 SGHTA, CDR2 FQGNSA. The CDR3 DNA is TGTGCCAGCAGCCCCGTAGCGGGGGAGGCAGATACGCAGTATTTT. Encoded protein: CASSPVAGEADTQYF.

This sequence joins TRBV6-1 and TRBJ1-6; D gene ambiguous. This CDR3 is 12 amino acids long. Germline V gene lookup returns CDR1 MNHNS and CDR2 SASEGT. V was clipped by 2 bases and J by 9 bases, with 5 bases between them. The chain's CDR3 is CASSERVSPLHF. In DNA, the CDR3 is TGTGCCAGCAGTGAACGAGTTTCACCCCTCCACTTT.

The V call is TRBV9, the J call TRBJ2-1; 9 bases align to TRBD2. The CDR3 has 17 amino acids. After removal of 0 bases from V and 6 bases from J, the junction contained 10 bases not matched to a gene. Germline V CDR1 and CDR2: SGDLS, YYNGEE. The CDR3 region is CASSVDSGRQMGNEQFF. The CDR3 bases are TGTGCCAGCAGCGTAGATAGCGGGAGACAGATGGGCAATGAGCAGTTCTTC.

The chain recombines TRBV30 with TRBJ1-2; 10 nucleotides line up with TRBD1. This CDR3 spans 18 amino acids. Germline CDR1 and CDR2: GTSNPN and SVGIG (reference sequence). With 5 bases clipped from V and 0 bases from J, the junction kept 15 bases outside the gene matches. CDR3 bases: TGTGCCTGGCAAGCAACATTGGACAGGGGGGGATCTAACTATGGCTACACCTTC. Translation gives CAWQATLDRGGSNYGYTF.

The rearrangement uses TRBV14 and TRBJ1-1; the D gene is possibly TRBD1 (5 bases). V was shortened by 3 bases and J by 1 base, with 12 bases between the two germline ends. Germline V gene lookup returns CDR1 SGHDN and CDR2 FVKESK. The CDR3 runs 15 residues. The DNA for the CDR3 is TGTGCCAGCAGCCACCCGGTGGGGCAGAACACTGAAGCTTTCTTT. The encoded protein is CASSHPVGQNTEAFF.

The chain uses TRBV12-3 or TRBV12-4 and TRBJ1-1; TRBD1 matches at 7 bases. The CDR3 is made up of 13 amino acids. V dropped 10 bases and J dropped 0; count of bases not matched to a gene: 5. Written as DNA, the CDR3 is TGTGCCACCACGACAGGGCTGAACACTGAAGCTTTCTTT. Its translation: CATTTGLNTEAFF.

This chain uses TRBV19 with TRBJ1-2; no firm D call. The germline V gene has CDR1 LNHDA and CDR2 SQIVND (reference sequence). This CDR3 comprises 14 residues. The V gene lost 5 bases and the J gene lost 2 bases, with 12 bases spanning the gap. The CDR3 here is CASSAGFTNYGYTF. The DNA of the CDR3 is TGTGCCAGTAGTGCGGGTTTTACAAACTATGGCTACACCTTC. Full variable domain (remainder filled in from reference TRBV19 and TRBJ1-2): DGGITQSPKYLFRKEGQNVTLSCEQNLNHDAMYWYRQDPGQGLRLIYYSQIVNDFQKGDIAEGYSVSREKKESFPLTVTSAQKNPTAFYLCASSAGFTNYGYTFGSGTRLTVV.

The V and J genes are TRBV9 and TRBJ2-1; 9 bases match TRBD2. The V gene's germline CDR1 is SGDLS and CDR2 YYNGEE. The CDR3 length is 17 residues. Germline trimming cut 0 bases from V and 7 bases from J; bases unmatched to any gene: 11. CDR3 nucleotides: TGTGCCAGCAGCGTAGCTCCTCGAGCGGGGGGTCGTAATGAGCAGTTCTTC. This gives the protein CASSVAPRAGGRNEQFF.

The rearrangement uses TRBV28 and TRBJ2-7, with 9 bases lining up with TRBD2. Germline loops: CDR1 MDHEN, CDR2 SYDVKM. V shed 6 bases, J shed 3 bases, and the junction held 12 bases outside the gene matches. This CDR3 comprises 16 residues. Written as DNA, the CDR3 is TGTGCCAGCAGCCGACCGAAGCGGGAGGAAAGCTACGAGCAGTACTTC. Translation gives CASSRPKREESYEQYF. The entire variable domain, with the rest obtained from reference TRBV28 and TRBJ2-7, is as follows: DVKVTQSSRYLVKRTGEKVFLECVQDMDHENMFWYRQDPGLGLRLIYFSYDVKMKEKGDIPEGYSVSREKKERFSLILESASTNQTSMYLCASSRPKREESYEQYFGPGTRLTVT.

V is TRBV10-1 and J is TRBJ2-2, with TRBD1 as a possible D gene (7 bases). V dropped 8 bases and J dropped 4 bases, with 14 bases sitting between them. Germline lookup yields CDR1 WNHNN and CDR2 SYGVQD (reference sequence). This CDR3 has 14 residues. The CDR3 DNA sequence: TGCGCCAGCTCCCGACAGGGAGGCACCGGGGAGCTGTTTTTT. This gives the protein CASSRQGGTGELFF.

Written as DNA, the CDR3 is TGTGCCAGCAGACACCGGACTCAGTGGGAGCAGTACTTC. Translation: CASRHRTQWEQYF. The chain couples TRBV6-6 to TRBJ2-7; TRBD2 is a possible D gene (5 bases). Germline CDR1 MNHNY, CDR2 SVGAGI (reference sequence). V dropped 6 bases and J dropped 7 bases, with 16 bases sitting between them. The CDR3 covers 13 residues.

The DNA of the CDR3 is TGTGCCAGCAGCCCCCCCGGCCTAGCGGGGGAGGAAGAGACCCAGTACTTC. Encoded protein: CASSPPGLAGEEETQYF. This chain links TRBV3-1 (or the pseudogene TRBV3-2) with TRBJ2-5; 10 bases agree with TRBD2. Losses at the gene ends were 4 bases for V and 3 bases for J; bases not matched to a gene: 11. Germline-derived CDR1 and CDR2 are LGHDT and YNNKEL (reference sequence). The CDR3 runs 17 residues.

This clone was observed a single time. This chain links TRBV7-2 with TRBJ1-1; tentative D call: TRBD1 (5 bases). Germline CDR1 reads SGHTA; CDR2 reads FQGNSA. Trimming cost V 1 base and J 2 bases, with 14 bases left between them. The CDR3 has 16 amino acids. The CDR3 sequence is CASSLGRGGFNTEAFF. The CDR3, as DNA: TGTGCCAGCAGCTTAGGACGGGGGGGATTCAACACTGAAGCTTTCTTT.

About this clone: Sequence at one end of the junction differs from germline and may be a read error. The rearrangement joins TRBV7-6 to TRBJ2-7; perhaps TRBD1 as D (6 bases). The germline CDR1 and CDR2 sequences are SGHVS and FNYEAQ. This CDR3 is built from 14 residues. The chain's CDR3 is CVSSVQGPGYEQYF. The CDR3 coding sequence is TGTGTCAGCAGCGTACAGGGTCCGGGCTACGAGCAGTACTTC.

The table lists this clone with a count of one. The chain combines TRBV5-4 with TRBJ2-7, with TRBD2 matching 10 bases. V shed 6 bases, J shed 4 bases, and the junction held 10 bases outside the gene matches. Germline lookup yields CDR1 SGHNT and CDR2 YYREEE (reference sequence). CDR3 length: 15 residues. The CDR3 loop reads CASTQRASGGYEQYF. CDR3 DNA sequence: TGTGCCAGCACCCAAAGGGCTAGCGGGGGTTACGAGCAGTACTTC.